The present T cell receptor beta chain was sequenced within a study of OX40 agonist ivuxolimab in advanced cancers. Overall study: The patients received ivuxolimab by intravenous route every 2 weeks at 0.01 to 10 mg/kg.

The assay was immunoSEQ multiplex PCR, and TCRdb's table has in-frame clones only and misses some. The repertoire holds 70,000 or so clones, with around 83% as singletons. Germline CDR1 is KGHSH and CDR2 is LQKENI. The CDR3 consists of 14 residues. Deletions cut 3 bases from V and 8 bases from J, with 16 bases between. The clonotype was recovered from an adult with an advanced solid tumor such as melanoma, head and neck, liver or kidney cancer. The chain links TRBV18 to TRBJ1-2, with D maybe TRBD1 (6 bases). The material sequenced was CD4+ or CD8+ T cells sorted from blood, taken in a trial of the OX40 agonist ivuxolimab. The CDR3 is CASSPQGLSEGYTF. CDR3 nucleotides: TGTGCCAGCTCACCTCAGGGGCTTTCAGAAGGCTACACCTTC.